This TCR beta chain was captured in a study of T cell repertoires in cytomegalovirus infection. Whole-study results and caveats: Carriers of CMV and the relevant HLA type were discriminated by public TCR beta frequency.

The table lists this clonotype with many counts. Its antigen is still unknown. CDR3 size: 14 residues. Germline V gene data show CDR1 as LGHNA and CDR2 as YNFKEQ. The ends were cut back, 0 bases at V and 7 bases at J, with 10 bases in the middle. MiXCR was run by TCRdb on the reads, yielding one entry per CDR3 protein. The sample includes 110,000 to 150,000 distinct CDR3 sequences, about 6.3% of them seen just once. The rearrangement uses TRBV4-2 and TRBJ1-5; maybe TRBD1 (6 bases). Material: PBMCs. This receptor was identified in a human donor in good health (CMV status not recorded). Some clones in this sample may be carry-over from other donors' samples. CDR3 in amino acids: CASSQDWGPQPQHF. The CDR3 nucleotides read TGTGCCAGCAGCCAAGATTGGGGGCCCCAGCCCCAGCATTTT.